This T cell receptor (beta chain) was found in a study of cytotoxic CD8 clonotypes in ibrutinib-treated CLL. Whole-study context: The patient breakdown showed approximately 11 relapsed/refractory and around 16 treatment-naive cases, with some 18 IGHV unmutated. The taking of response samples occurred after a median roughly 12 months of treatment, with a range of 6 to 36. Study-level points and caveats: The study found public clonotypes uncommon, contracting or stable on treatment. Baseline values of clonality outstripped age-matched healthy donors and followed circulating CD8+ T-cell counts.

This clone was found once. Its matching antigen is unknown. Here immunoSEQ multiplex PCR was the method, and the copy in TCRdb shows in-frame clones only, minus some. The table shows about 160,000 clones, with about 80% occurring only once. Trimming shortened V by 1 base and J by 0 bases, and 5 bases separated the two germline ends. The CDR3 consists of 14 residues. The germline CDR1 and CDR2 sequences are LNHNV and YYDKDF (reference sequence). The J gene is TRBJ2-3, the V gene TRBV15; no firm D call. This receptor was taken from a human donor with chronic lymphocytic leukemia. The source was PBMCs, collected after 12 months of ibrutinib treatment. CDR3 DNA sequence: TGTGCCACCAGCAGAGCCAGGAGCACAGATACGCAGTATTTT. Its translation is CATSRARSTDTQYF.